A single sample gave rise to the 18 T cell receptor beta chains below, sequenced in a study of shared clonotypes between healthy human individuals. Repertoires were generated with immunoSEQ multiplex PCR, while TCRdb's copy carries only in-frame clones and drops some. The repertoire includes about 490,000 clones, 70% to 80% of them detected once, and 12% sits in the top ten. Sequencing was performed on PBMCs. These receptors originate from a woman aged 40 to 50 in good health. Some clones in this sample may be carry-over from other donors' samples.

This clone was recorded many times. The chain has TRBV9 and TRBJ2-7, with 7 bases aligning to TRBD2. V shed 2 bases and J 5 bases; nucleotides not matched to a gene: 7. Germline assignment: CDR1 SGDLS and CDR2 YYNGEE. This CDR3 contains 14 residues. The CDR3 coding sequence is TGTGCCAGCAGCGTGGGGCGGGAGTCGGACGAGCAGTACTTC. Its translation is CASSVGRESDEQYF.

This clone was counted between two and nine times. The chain carries TRBV28 and TRBJ1-6; D call uncertain. The CDR3 totals 12 residues. CDR1 is MDHEN, CDR2 SYDVKM, per germline. V was pared by 4 bases and J by 14 bases, with 12 bases between. For the CDR3, the DNA is TGTGCCAGCAGTTCCGACTTTTGGGCCCTCCACTTT. Amino acid sequence: CASSSDFWALHF.

The CDR3 sequence is CASSARTGGNEQFF. For the CDR3, the DNA is TGTGCCAGCAGCGCCCGGACAGGGGGCAATGAGCAGTTCTTC. The chain couples TRBV7-3 to TRBJ2-1; 10 bases fit TRBD1. Unmatched junction bases numbered 4, after V lost 5 bases and J lost 6 bases. CDR1 SGHTA and CDR2 FQGTGA come from the germline V gene. The CDR3 is made up of 14 amino acids.

The V gene is TRBV13, the J gene TRBJ2-7, with a tentative D call TRBD1 (5 bases). CDR3 size: 13 residues. Germline CDR1 PRHDT, CDR2 FYEKMQ (reference sequence). V lost 4 bases, J lost 0 bases, and 7 bases lay in between. CDR3 residues: CASSSTVSYEQYF. The DNA for the CDR3 is TGTGCCAGCAGCTCGACAGTCTCCTACGAGCAGTACTTC.

The chain has TRBV19 and TRBJ1-1; D remains unclear. The CDR3 covers 13 residues. Trimming cost V 5 bases and J 8 bases, with 15 bases left between them. The V gene's germline CDR1 is LNHDA and CDR2 SQIVND (reference sequence). DNA for the CDR3: TGTGCCAGTAGTCCAACCCCGGGCAGGGAAGCTTTCTTT. Its translation is CASSPTPGREAFF.

Of note for this clone: Distinct nucleotide sequences in the sample also encode this CDR3. The CDR3 nucleotides read TGTGCCAGCAGCGTGGGACAGGGGGAGCAGTACTTC. Its translation: CASSVGQGEQYF. This chain links TRBV9 with TRBJ2-7, with 10 bases aligning to TRBD1. V lost 2 bases, J lost 7 bases, and 0 bases stayed unmatched. Germline CDR1 reads SGDLS; CDR2 reads YYNGEE. The CDR3 has 12 residues.

Points on this clone: The same CDR3 also results from other DNA sequences found in this sample. The CDR3 reads CASSQDRAGEQYF. In DNA form, the CDR3 reads TGCGCCAGCAGCCAGGACAGGGCTGGAGAGCAGTACTTC. This sequence joins TRBV4-1 and TRBJ2-7; 8 nucleotides line up with TRBD1. After removal of 3 bases from V and 7 bases from J, the junction contained 5 bases not matched to a gene. The CDR3 extends over 13 amino acids. The germline V gene has CDR1 MGHRA and CDR2 YSYEKL.

The chain is built from TRBV30 and TRBJ2-7, with TRBD2 as a possible D gene (5 bases). The CDR3 has 14 amino acids. V was shortened by 0 bases and J by 6 bases, with 15 bases between the two germline ends. Germline V gene data show CDR1 as GTSNPN and CDR2 as SVGIG (reference sequence). The CDR3, as DNA: TGTGCCTGGAGTGTAAGTGGGAGTGGCGGCGAGCAGTACTTC. It specifies CAWSVSGSGGEQYF.

This clone was recorded a few times. The chain is built from TRBV6-5 and TRBJ2-2; no clear D gene. V was clipped by 5 bases and J by 0 bases, with 4 bases between them. CDR1 and CDR2 (germline): MNHEY, SVGAGI. The CDR3 is made up of 13 amino acids. For the CDR3, the DNA is TGTGCCAGCAGTAACACGAACACCGGGGAGCTGTTTTTT. Its translation: CASSNTNTGELFF.

This clone was observed once. The J gene is TRBJ2-5, the V gene TRBV20-1; possible D gene TRBD1, 6 bases. CDR1 is DFQATT and CDR2 is SNEGSKA in the germline V gene (reference sequence). The CDR3 contains 11 residues. The ends were cut back, 6 bases at V and 2 bases at J, with 7 bases in the middle. The chain's CDR3 is CSAQGQETQYF. In DNA, the CDR3 is TGCAGTGCACAGGGACAAGAGACCCAGTACTTC.

This chain connects TRBV7-2 to TRBJ2-3, with D uncertain. The V gene lost 6 bases and the J gene lost 6 bases, with 10 bases spanning the gap. The CDR3 has 12 residues. Looked up from germline, CDR1 is SGHTA and CDR2 is FQGNSA. The CDR3 sequence: CASSPIPDTQYF. DNA for the CDR3: TGTGCCAGCAGTCCAATCCCCGATACGCAGTATTTT. Supplemented by reference TRBV7-2 and TRBJ2-3, the full variable domain reads GAGVSQSPSNKVTEKGKDVELRCDPISGHTALYWYRQSLGQGLEFLIYFQGNSAPDKSGLPSDRFSAERTGGSVSTLTIQRTQQEDSAVYLCASSPIPDTQYFGPGTRLTVL.

This chain connects TRBV5-1 to TRBJ2-1; TRBD2 agrees at 7 bases. The CDR3 has 17 amino acids. The J segment lost 2 bases and the V segment lost 2 bases, leaving 10 bases of the junction unmatched. Looked up from germline, CDR1 is SGHRS and CDR2 is YFSETQ. Here the CDR3 DNA reads TGCGCCAGCAGCTTTGGATTAGGCGGGAGTGCCTACAATGAGCAGTTCTTC. Translation: CASSFGLGGSAYNEQFF.

The chain joins TRBV9 to TRBJ2-1; 7 bases agree with TRBD1. The germline V gene encodes CDR1 SGDLS and CDR2 YYNGEE. Unmatched junction bases numbered 8, after V lost 4 bases and J lost 4 bases. CDR3 size: 15 residues. In DNA, the CDR3 is TGTGCCAGCAGCCGGGACAGTCCTGTGTACAATGAGCAGTTCTTC. Protein sequence: CASSRDSPVYNEQFF.

The J gene is TRBJ1-2, the V gene TRBV6-1; 8 bases map to TRBD1. The CDR3 totals 13 residues. After removal of 8 bases from V and 4 bases from J, the junction contained 6 bases not matched to a gene. Germline V gives CDR1 MNHNS, CDR2 SASEGT. CDR3 sequence: CASLDRVGYGYTF. CDR3 sequence (DNA): TGTGCCAGCTTGGACAGGGTCGGCTATGGCTACACCTTC.

The genes are TRBV6-1 and TRBJ1-5, with a tentative D call TRBD1 (5 bases). Germline values: CDR1 MNHNS, CDR2 SASEGT. Trimming took 7 bases from V and 7 from J, leaving 20 bases between them. The CDR3 covers 15 residues. This chain's CDR3 is CASTKGRGAGQPQHF. CDR3 coding DNA: TGTGCCAGCACTAAGGGTCGGGGCGCAGGGCAGCCCCAGCATTTT.

V and J are TRBV7-9 and TRBJ2-2; no clear D. V dropped 5 bases and J dropped 3 bases, with 13 bases sitting between them. Germline V gene data show CDR1 as SEHNR and CDR2 as FQNEAQ (reference sequence). The length of the CDR3 is 15 residues. The CDR3 loop reads CASSPSRAHTGELFF. The DNA of the CDR3 is TGTGCCAGCAGCCCATCCCGGGCCCACACCGGGGAGCTGTTTTTT.

The chain combines TRBV9 with TRBJ2-1; 7 nucleotides line up with TRBD1. V gave up 3 bases and J gave up 9 bases; unmatched junction bases: 9. Germline V gives CDR1 SGDLS, CDR2 YYNGEE. The CDR3 is made up of 14 amino acids. CDR3 DNA sequence: TGTGCCAGCAGCGCCTCCAGGGGGTTGCGTGAGCAGTTCTTC. This gives the protein CASSASRGLREQFF.

This clone was counted a single time. The chain employs TRBV6-4 and TRBJ1-1; D may be TRBD1 (5 bases). Germline assignment: CDR1 MRHNA and CDR2 SNTAGT. Between the trimmed V and J ends, which lost 4 bases and 5 bases, there was a span of 17 bases. CDR3 length equals 15 residues. The CDR3 region is CASSAQGLKGTEAFF. The CDR3 DNA is TGTGCCAGCAGTGCCCAGGGACTTAAGGGGACTGAAGCTTTCTTT.